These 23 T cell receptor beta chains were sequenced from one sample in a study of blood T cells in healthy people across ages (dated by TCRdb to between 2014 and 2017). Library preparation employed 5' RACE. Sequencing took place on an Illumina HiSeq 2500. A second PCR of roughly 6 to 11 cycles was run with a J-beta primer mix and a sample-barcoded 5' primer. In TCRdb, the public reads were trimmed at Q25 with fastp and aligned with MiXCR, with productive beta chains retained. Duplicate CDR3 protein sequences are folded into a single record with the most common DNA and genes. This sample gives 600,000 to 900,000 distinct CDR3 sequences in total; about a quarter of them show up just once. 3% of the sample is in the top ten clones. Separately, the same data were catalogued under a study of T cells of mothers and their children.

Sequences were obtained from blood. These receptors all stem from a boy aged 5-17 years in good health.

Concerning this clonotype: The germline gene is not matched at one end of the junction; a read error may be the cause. CDR3 region: CAGSPSRGDQPQHF. The CDR3 coding sequence is TGTGCCGGCAGTCCCTCCAGGGGTGATCAGCCCCAGCATTTT. The gene calls are TRBV6-6 and TRBJ1-5; tentatively, D is TRBD1 (6 bases). Germline-derived CDR1 and CDR2 are MNHNY and SVGAGI (reference sequence). This CDR3 comprises 14 residues.

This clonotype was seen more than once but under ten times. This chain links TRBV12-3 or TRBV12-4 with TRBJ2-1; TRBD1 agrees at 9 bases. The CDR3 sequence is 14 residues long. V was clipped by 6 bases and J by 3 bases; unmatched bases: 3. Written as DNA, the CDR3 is TGTGCCAGCAGACGGACAGGGGTCTACAATGAGCAGTTCTTC. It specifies CASRRTGVYNEQFF.

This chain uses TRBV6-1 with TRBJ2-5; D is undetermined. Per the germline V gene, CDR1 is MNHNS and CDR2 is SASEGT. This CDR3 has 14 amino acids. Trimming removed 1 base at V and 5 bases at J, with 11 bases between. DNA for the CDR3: TGTGCCAGCAGTGAAGGGCCAAGGCCGGAGACCCAGTACTTC. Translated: CASSEGPRPETQYF.

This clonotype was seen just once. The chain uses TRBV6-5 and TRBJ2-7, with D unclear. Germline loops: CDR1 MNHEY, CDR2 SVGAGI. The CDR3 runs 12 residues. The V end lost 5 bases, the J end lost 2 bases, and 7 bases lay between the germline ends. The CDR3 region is CASSGRPYEQYF. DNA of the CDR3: TGTGCCAGCAGTGGCAGACCCTACGAGCAGTACTTC.

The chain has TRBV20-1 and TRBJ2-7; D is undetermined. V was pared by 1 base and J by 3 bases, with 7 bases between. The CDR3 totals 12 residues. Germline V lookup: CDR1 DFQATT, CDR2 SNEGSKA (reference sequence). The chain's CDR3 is CSARGPGYEQYF. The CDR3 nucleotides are TGCAGTGCTAGAGGGCCCGGCTACGAGCAGTACTTC.

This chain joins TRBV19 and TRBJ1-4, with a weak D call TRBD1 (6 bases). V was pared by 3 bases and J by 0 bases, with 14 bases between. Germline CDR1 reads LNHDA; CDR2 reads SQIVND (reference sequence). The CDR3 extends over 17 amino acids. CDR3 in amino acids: CASSMRPQGTTNEKLFF. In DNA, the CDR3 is TGTGCCAGTAGTATGAGACCACAGGGTACAACTAATGAAAAACTGTTTTTT.

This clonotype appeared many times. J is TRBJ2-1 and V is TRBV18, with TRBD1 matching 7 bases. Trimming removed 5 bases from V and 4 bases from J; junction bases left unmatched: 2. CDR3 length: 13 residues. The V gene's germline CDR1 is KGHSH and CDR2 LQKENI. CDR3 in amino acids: CASSSGQYNEQFF. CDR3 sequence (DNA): TGTGCCAGCTCATCGGGACAGTACAATGAGCAGTTCTTC. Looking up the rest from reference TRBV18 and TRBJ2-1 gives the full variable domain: NAGVMQNPRHLVRRRGQEARLRCSPMKGHSHVYWYRQLPEEGLKFMVYLQKENIIDESGMPKERFSAEFPKEGPSILRIQQVVRGDSAAYFCASSSGQYNEQFFGPGTRLTVL.

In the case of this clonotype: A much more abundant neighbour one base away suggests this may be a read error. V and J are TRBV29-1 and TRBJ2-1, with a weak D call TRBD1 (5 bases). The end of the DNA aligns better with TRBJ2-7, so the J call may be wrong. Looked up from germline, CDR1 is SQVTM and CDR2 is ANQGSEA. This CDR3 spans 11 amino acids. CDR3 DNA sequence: TGCAGCGTTGTCAGGGCCCACGAGCAGTACTTC. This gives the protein CSVVRAHEQYF.

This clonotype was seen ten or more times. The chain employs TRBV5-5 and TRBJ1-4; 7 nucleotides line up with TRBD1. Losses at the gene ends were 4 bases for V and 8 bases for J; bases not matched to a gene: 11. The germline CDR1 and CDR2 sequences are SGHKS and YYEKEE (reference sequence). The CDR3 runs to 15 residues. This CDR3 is CASSRWDSTGEKLFF. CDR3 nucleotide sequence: TGTGCCAGCAGCCGCTGGGACAGCACCGGAGAAAAACTGTTTTTT.

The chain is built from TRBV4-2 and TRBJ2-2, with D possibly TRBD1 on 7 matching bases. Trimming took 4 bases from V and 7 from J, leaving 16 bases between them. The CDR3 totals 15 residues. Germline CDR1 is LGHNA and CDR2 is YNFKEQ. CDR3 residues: CASSLQGEVVGELFF. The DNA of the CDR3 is TGTGCCAGCAGCCTCCAGGGGGAGGTAGTCGGGGAGCTGTTTTTT.

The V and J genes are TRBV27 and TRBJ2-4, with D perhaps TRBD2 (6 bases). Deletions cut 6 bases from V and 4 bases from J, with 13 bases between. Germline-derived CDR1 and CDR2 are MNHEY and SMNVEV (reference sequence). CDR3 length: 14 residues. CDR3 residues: CASREGYSKNIQYF. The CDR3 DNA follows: TGTGCCAGCAGGGAGGGGTACAGTAAAAACATTCAGTACTTC.

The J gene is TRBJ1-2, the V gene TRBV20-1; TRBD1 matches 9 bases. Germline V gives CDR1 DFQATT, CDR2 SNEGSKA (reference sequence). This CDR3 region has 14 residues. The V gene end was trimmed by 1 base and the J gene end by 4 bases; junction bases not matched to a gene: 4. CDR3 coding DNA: TGCAGTGCTAGAGGACTGGACAGGGGCTATGGCTACACCTTC. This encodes CSARGLDRGYGYTF.

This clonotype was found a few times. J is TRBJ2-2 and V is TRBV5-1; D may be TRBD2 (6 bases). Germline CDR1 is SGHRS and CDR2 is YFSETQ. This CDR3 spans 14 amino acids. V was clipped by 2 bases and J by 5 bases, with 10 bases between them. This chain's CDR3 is CASSFSGETGELFF. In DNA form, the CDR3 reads TGCGCCAGCAGCTTTTCGGGGGAGACCGGGGAGCTGTTTTTT.

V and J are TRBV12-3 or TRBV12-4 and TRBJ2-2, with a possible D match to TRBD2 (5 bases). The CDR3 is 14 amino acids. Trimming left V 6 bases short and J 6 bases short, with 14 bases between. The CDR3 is CASRVGLRSGELFF. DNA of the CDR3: TGTGCCAGCAGAGTCGGACTGCGGTCCGGGGAGCTGTTTTTT.

The CDR3 DNA reads as TGTGCCAGCAGCTTAGCGATGGGAGTCCGGGGCACCGGGGAGCTGTTTTTT. This translates into CASSLAMGVRGTGELFF. The chain carries TRBV7-2 and TRBJ2-2, with a possible D match to TRBD2 (5 bases). The CDR3 spans 17 residues. V was clipped by 0 bases and J by 4 bases, with 15 bases between them. Germline V CDR1 and CDR2: SGHTA, FQGNSA. Full variable domain (missing parts from reference TRBV7-2 and TRBJ2-2): GAGVSQSPSNKVTEKGKDVELRCDPISGHTALYWYRQSLGQGLEFLIYFQGNSAPDKSGLPSDRFSAERTGGSVSTLTIQRTQQEDSAVYLCASSLAMGVRGTGELFFGEGSRLTVL.

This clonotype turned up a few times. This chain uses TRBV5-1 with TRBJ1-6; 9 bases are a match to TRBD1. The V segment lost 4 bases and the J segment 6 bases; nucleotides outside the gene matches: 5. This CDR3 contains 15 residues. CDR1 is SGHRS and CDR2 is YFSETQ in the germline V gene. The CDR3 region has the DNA TGCGCCAGCAGCAAAGGACAGGGGCTTAATTCACCCCTCCACTTT. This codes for CASSKGQGLNSPLHF.

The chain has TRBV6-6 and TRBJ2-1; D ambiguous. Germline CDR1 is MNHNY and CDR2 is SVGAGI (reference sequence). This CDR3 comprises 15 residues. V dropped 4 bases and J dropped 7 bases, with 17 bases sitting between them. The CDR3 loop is CASSSGRVLENEQFF. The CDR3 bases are TGTGCCAGCAGTTCGGGTCGGGTCCTTGAAAATGAGCAGTTCTTC.

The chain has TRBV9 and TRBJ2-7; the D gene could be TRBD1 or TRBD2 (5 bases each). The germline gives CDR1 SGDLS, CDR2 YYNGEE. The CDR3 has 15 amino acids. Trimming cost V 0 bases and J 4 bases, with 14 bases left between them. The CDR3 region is CASSVGVAREYEQYF. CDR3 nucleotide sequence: TGTGCCAGCAGCGTAGGAGTTGCCAGGGAGTACGAGCAGTACTTC.

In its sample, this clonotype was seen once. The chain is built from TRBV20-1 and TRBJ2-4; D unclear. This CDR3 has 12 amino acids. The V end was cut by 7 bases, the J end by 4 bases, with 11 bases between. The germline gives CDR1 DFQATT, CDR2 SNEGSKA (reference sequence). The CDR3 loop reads CSVEKKKNIQYF. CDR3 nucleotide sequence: TGCAGTGTAGAGAAGAAAAAAAACATTCAGTACTTC.

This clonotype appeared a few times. In DNA, the CDR3 is TGTGCCAGCAGCTTAGAAAAATCCGGTTTCCAAGAGACCCAGTACTTC. Protein product: CASSLEKSGFQETQYF. The genes are TRBV11-2 and TRBJ2-5; D remains ambiguous. CDR1 and CDR2 (germline): SGHAT, FQNNGV. Trimming stripped 0 bases from V and 1 base from J, with 12 bases between. This CDR3 has 16 amino acids.

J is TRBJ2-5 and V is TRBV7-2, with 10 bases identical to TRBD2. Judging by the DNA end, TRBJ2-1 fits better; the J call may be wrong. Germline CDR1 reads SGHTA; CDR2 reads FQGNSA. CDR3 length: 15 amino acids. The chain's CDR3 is CASSLTSGGAQEQFF. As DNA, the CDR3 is TGTGCCAGCAGCTTAACGAGCGGGGGGGCCCAAGAGCAGTTCTTC.

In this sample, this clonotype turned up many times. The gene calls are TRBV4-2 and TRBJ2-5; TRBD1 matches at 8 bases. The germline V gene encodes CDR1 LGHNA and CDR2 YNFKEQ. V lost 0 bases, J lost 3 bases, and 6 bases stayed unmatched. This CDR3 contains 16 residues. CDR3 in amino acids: CASSQEKAGGEETQYF. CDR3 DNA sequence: TGTGCCAGCAGCCAAGAGAAGGCAGGGGGCGAAGAGACCCAGTACTTC.

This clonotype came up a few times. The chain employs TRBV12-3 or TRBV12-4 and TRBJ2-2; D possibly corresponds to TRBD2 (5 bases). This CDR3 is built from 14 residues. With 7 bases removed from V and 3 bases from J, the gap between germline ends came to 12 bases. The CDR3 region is CASTTDWDTGELFF. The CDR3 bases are TGTGCCAGCACAACGGACTGGGACACCGGGGAGCTGTTTTTT.